These 29 T cell receptor beta chains were sequenced from one sample in a study of identical twins. Via MiXCR, TCRdb re-called the 5' RACE reads, giving one row per CDR3 protein. The top ten clones hold approximately 9.1% of a sample with 200,000 to 300,000 distinct CDR3 sequences, about 10% of them seen once. The material sequenced was memory T cells sorted from blood. The receptors originated from a man between 50 and 59 years old in good health.

This clonotype was recorded at least ten times. This chain connects TRBV20-1 to TRBJ2-1; TRBD2 matches at 11 bases. Looked up from germline, CDR1 is DFQATT and CDR2 is SNEGSKA (reference sequence). The CDR3 totals 16 residues. V gave up 6 bases and J gave up 0 bases; unmatched junction bases: 7. This chain's CDR3 is CSANLAGGLSYNEQFF. CDR3 nucleotide sequence: TGCAGTGCCAATCTAGCGGGGGGCCTCTCCTACAATGAGCAGTTCTTC.

The table lists this clonotype with a few counts. V usage is TRBV27 and J usage is TRBJ1-2; D perhaps matches TRBD1 (6 bases). The CDR3 is made up of 15 amino acids. Germline V CDR1 and CDR2: MNHEY, SMNVEV (reference sequence). V was pared by 4 bases and J by 6 bases, with 18 bases between. The CDR3 DNA follows: TGTGCCAGCAGTTCCTTAACAGGGAATAAGAATGGCTACACCTTC. Translation gives CASSSLTGNKNGYTF.

The table lists this clonotype with many counts. The V gene is TRBV25-1, the J gene TRBJ2-4; D is unresolved. This CDR3 is built from 18 residues. V was clipped by 3 bases and J by 5 bases, with 23 bases between them. Germline-derived CDR1 and CDR2 are MGHDK and SYGVNS. The CDR3 DNA follows: TGTGCCAGCAGTGAGTCTTGGGCACAACTCGGTAGCCAAAACATTCAGTACTTC. It specifies CASSESWAQLGSQNIQYF.

This sequence joins TRBV6-2 or TRBV6-3 and TRBJ1-2; 7 nucleotides align to TRBD1. Per germline, CDR1 MNHEY and CDR2 SVGEGT. CDR3 length equals 16 residues. The trim removed 0 bases at V and 3 bases at J, leaving 7 bases unmatched. CDR3 residues: CASSYSRQGLHYGYTF. CDR3 sequence (DNA): TGTGCCAGCAGTTACTCGCGACAGGGATTGCACTATGGCTACACCTTC.

The chain recombines TRBV6-4 with TRBJ2-2, with 9 positions matching TRBD2. CDR1 is MRHNA, CDR2 SNTAGT, per germline. The CDR3 consists of 16 residues. V gave up 7 bases and J gave up 2 bases; unmatched junction bases: 8. CDR3 amino acids: CASKQLAGSNTGELFF. CDR3 nucleotide sequence: TGTGCCAGCAAACAACTAGCGGGCAGTAACACCGGGGAGCTGTTTTTT.

This clonotype was seen a few times. Written as DNA, the CDR3 is TGTGCCAGCTCACCACCTTCTGGTTTCGAGCAGTACTTC. Protein: CASSPPSGFEQYF. The chain recombines TRBV18 with TRBJ2-7; unclear D gene. V lost 0 bases and J lost 6, with 9 bases in between. CDR3 size: 13 residues. CDR1 and CDR2 from the germline V gene are KGHSH and LQKENI.

This clonotype was detected many times. The chain is built from TRBV29-1 and TRBJ2-3; 7 nucleotides agree with TRBD1. Germline loops: CDR1 SQVTM, CDR2 ANQGSEA. The trim removed 8 bases at V and 1 base at J, leaving 6 bases unmatched. This CDR3 region has 13 residues. Written as DNA, the CDR3 is TGCAGCCCCGGACAGGTTCGCACAGATACGCAGTATTTT. This sequence encodes CSPGQVRTDTQYF.

Only a few counts were recorded for this clonotype. This sequence may be a read error, since a much larger clone differs from it by one base. The chain links TRBV12-3 or TRBV12-4 to TRBJ2-1; 10 bases fit TRBD1. CDR3 length: 15 amino acids. V was clipped by 4 bases and J by 2 bases; unmatched bases: 2. CDR3 sequence (DNA): TGTGCCAGCAGTTCGGGACAGGGGACCTACAATGAGCAGTTCTTC. This codes for CASSSGQGTYNEQFF.

This clonotype showed up just a few times. The rearrangement joins TRBV7-9 to TRBJ2-5; a weak D match, TRBD2 (6 bases). V was trimmed by 1 base and J by 5 bases, leaving 8 bases between them. This CDR3 is 13 amino acids long. Germline V gene sequence: CDR1 SEHNR, CDR2 FQNEAQ (reference sequence). The CDR3 DNA is TGTGCCAGCAGCTTAGGGCTAGCGGAGACCCAGTACTTC. Translating it yields CASSLGLAETQYF.

This clonotype was picked up a small number of times. This chain connects TRBV5-8 to TRBJ2-5; a weak D match, TRBD2 (5 bases). Trimming took 1 base from V and 0 from J, leaving 16 bases between them. The length of the CDR3 is 17 residues. Germline CDR1 reads SGHTS; CDR2 reads YDEGEE. In DNA form, the CDR3 reads TGTGCCAGCAGCTTGAATCTAGCTCGGATTTACCAAGAGACCCAGTACTTC. It specifies CASSLNLARIYQETQYF.

This clonotype occurred a few times. The chain is built from TRBV25-1 and TRBJ1-2; possible D gene TRBD1, 5 bases. The CDR3 length is 14 residues. V lost 7 bases, J lost 2 bases, and 14 bases lay in between. CDR1 is MGHDK and CDR2 is SYGVNS in the germline V gene. The CDR3 DNA reads TGTGCCAGCAACCCTCACGGGGACAACTATGGCTACACCTTC. It translates to CASNPHGDNYGYTF.

This clonotype occurred many times. This chain joins TRBV19 and TRBJ1-1; D not resolved. V was pared by 0 bases and J by 1 base, with 12 bases between. The CDR3 runs to 16 residues. From germline, CDR1 is LNHDA and CDR2 SQIVND (reference sequence). The CDR3 region has the DNA TGTGCCAGTAGTATAGATCTGGCAGGTTCGAACACTGAAGCTTTCTTT. Residues: CASSIDLAGSNTEAFF.

This clonotype occurred many times. This chain links TRBV28 with TRBJ2-3; D ambiguous. The CDR3 is 17 amino acids. The V gene lost 3 bases and the J gene lost 1 base, with 17 bases spanning the gap. Germline lookup yields CDR1 MDHEN and CDR2 SYDVKM. CDR3 amino acids: CASSFPYTPRGTDTQYF. In DNA, the CDR3 is TGTGCCAGCAGTTTTCCCTACACCCCCCGGGGCACAGATACGCAGTATTTT.

The chain has TRBV4-1 and TRBJ2-7; 12 bases are shared with TRBD2. Germline CDR1 is MGHRA and CDR2 is YSYEKL. This CDR3 has 22 amino acids. The J segment lost 6 bases and the V segment lost 0 bases, leaving 24 bases of the junction unmatched. The CDR3 DNA follows: TGCGCCAGCAGCCAAGACTGGGACAGGATAGCTGGACTAGCGGGAAAGACCTTCGAGCAGTACTTC. Its protein is CASSQDWDRIAGLAGKTFEQYF.

At least ten counts were recorded for this clonotype. V gene TRBV18 combines with J gene TRBJ2-5; D possibly corresponds to TRBD1 (6 bases). Per germline, CDR1 KGHSH and CDR2 LQKENI. There are 15 residues in the CDR3. Trimming removed 0 bases from V and 2 bases from J, with 10 bases in between. CDR3 sequence: CASSPPGHRQETQYF. CDR3 DNA sequence: TGTGCCAGCTCACCACCGGGACACCGACAAGAGACCCAGTACTTC.

This clonotype was recorded many times. The V call is TRBV20-1, the J call TRBJ2-1; TRBD2 matches at 8 bases. The CDR3 covers 14 residues. With V trimmed by 5 bases and J by 2 bases, 5 bases remained unmatched. In germline, CDR1 is DFQATT, CDR2 SNEGSKA (reference sequence). The CDR3 here is CSAPRTSTYNEQFF. CDR3 coding DNA: TGCAGTGCTCCCCGGACTAGCACCTACAATGAGCAGTTCTTC.

This clonotype was found a few times. CDR3 DNA sequence: TGTGCCACCGAATCGGAGGGCCCGGAGTTCTTC. Protein: CATESEGPEFF. The gene calls are TRBV15 and TRBJ2-1, with D maybe TRBD2 (6 bases). Looked up from germline, CDR1 is LNHNV and CDR2 is YYDKDF (reference sequence). The CDR3 loop spans 11 amino acids. Between the trimmed V and J ends, which lost 8 bases and 14 bases, there was a span of 16 bases.

A word on this clonotype: This may come from a read error, since a much larger clone is one base off. The chain combines TRBV20-1 with TRBJ1-1; D unclear. CDR1 and CDR2 (germline): DFQATT, SNEGSKA (reference sequence). CDR3 length: 11 amino acids. CDR3 sequence (DNA): TGCAGTGCCAGAGAACACGATGAAGCTTTCTTT. Protein product: CSAREHDEAFF.

This chain links TRBV20-1 with TRBJ2-4, with 7 nucleotides matching TRBD2. CDR3 size: 14 residues. From germline, CDR1 is DFQATT and CDR2 SNEGSKA (reference sequence). The ends lost 2 bases at V and 0 bases at J; junction bases unmatched: 1. CDR3 amino acids: CSARIAGAKNIQYF. The DNA for the CDR3 is TGCAGTGCTAGAATAGCGGGAGCCAAAAACATTCAGTACTTC.

The table lists this clonotype with a few counts. CDR3 sequence: CSASRQGALGSTDTQYF. The DNA of the CDR3 is TGCAGTGCTTCCAGACAGGGGGCCCTAGGTAGCACAGATACGCAGTATTTT. The rearrangement joins TRBV20-1 to TRBJ2-3; 10 bases fit TRBD1. Germline V CDR1 and CDR2: DFQATT, SNEGSKA (reference sequence). With V trimmed by 5 bases and J by 0 bases, 11 bases remained unmatched. This CDR3 has 17 amino acids.

This clonotype was picked up a small number of times. This sequence joins TRBV7-9 and TRBJ2-5; TRBD2 agrees at 7 bases. Looked up from germline, CDR1 is SEHNR and CDR2 is FQNEAQ (reference sequence). The CDR3 runs to 14 residues. V was clipped by 2 bases and J by 4 bases; unmatched bases: 4. In DNA, the CDR3 is TGTGCCAGCAGCTTAACGGGGAGGGGAGAGACCCAGTACTTC. It translates to CASSLTGRGETQYF.

The sample holds many counts of this clonotype. The V call is TRBV14, the J call TRBJ2-7; TRBD1 matches at 7 bases. The CDR3 is made up of 12 amino acids. V lost 5 bases and J lost 7; bases outside the gene matches: 5. CDR1 and CDR2 from the germline V gene are SGHDN and FVKESK. The CDR3 DNA sequence: TGTGCCAGCAGCTCGGACAGGAGAGAGCAGTACTTC. Its translation: CASSSDRREQYF.

In this sample, this clonotype turned up many times. The chain employs TRBV7-8 and TRBJ2-6; D unclear. V gave up 2 bases and J gave up 2 bases, with 22 bases separating them. Per germline, CDR1 SGHVS and CDR2 FQNEAQ. The CDR3 has 20 residues. As DNA, the CDR3 is TGTGCCAGCAGCTTAAGCTGGCTTCTAGATTACTCTCCTGGGGCCAACGTCCTGACTTTC. Protein product: CASSLSWLLDYSPGANVLTF.

V usage is TRBV18 and J usage is TRBJ2-3, with a tentative D call TRBD2 (5 bases). This CDR3 spans 15 amino acids. V was pared by 3 bases and J by 2 bases, with 12 bases between. Germline V CDR1 and CDR2: KGHSH, LQKENI. The CDR3 nucleotides read TGTGCCAGCTCACCGCTAGCATCCCCCACAGATACGCAGTATTTT. It is translated as CASSPLASPTDTQYF.

This clonotype was counted many times. The chain combines TRBV5-5 with TRBJ2-5; D is uncertain. CDR3 length equals 13 residues. V was trimmed by 2 bases and J by 0 bases, leaving 5 bases between them. CDR1 is SGHKS, CDR2 YYEKEE, per germline (reference sequence). The CDR3 sequence is CASSFGYQETQYF. The CDR3 region has the DNA TGTGCCAGCAGCTTTGGGTACCAAGAGACCCAGTACTTC.

In its sample, this clonotype was seen many times. The V gene is TRBV29-1, the J gene TRBJ1-2; the D gene is possibly TRBD1 (5 bases). Trimming shortened V by 3 bases and J by 8 bases, and 13 bases separated the two germline ends. The CDR3 is 12 amino acids. Germline CDR1 reads SQVTM; CDR2 reads ANQGSEA. For the CDR3, the DNA is TGCAGCGTTGACAGGGAAGTTCGCGGCTACACCTTC. This codes for CSVDREVRGYTF.

In its sample, this clonotype was seen a few times. The rearrangement links TRBV19 to TRBJ2-1; 9 nucleotides match TRBD1. There are 16 residues in the CDR3. Germline V gives CDR1 LNHDA, CDR2 SQIVND (reference sequence). V was pared by 6 bases and J by 5 bases, with 11 bases of the junction left unmatched. This chain's CDR3 is CASSPGTGWAHNEQFF. The CDR3 region has the DNA TGTGCCAGTAGCCCAGGGACAGGGTGGGCTCACAATGAGCAGTTCTTC.

This clonotype was seen ten or more times. The V and J genes are TRBV12-3 or TRBV12-4 and TRBJ1-4; 7 bases agree with TRBD1. The junction had 9 bases not matched to a gene; V was cut back by 6 bases and J by 8 bases. The CDR3 consists of 14 residues. DNA of the CDR3: TGTGCCAGCAGCCTGACAGGGACAGACGAAAAACTGTTTTTT. Translating it yields CASSLTGTDEKLFF.

The CDR3: CASRSTSGRLYF. The CDR3, as DNA: TGTGCCAGCAGATCAACTAGCGGGAGGTTGTACTTC. This chain connects TRBV7-9 to TRBJ2-7, with 12 bases matching TRBD2. Germline V CDR1 and CDR2: SEHNR, FQNEAQ (reference sequence). The ends lost 6 bases at V and 12 bases at J; junction bases unmatched: 6. CDR3 size: 12 residues.